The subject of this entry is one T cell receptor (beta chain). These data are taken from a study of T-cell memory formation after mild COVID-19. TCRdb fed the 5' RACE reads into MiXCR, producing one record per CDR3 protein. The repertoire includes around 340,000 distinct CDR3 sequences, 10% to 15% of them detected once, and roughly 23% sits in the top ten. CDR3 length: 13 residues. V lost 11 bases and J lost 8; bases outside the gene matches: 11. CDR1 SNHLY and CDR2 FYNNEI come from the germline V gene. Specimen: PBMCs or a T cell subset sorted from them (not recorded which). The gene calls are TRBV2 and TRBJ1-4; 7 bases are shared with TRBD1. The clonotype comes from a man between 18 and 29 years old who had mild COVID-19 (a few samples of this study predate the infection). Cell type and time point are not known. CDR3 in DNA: TGTGCCTCCAGGAGGGGGCTGGAGGAAAAACTGTTTTTT. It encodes CASRRGLEEKLFF.